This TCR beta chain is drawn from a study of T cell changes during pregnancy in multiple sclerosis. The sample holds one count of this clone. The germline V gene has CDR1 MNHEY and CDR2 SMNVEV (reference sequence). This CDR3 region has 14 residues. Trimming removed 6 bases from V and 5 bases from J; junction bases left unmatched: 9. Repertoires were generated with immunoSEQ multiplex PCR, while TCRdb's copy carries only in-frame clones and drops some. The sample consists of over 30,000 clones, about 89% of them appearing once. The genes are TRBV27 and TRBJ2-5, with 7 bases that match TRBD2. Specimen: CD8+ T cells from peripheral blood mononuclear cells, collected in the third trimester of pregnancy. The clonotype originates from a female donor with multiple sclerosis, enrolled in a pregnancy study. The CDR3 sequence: CASSAPGGVETQYF. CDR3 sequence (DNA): TGTGCCAGCAGCGCACCGGGGGGAGTTGAGACCCAGTACTTC.